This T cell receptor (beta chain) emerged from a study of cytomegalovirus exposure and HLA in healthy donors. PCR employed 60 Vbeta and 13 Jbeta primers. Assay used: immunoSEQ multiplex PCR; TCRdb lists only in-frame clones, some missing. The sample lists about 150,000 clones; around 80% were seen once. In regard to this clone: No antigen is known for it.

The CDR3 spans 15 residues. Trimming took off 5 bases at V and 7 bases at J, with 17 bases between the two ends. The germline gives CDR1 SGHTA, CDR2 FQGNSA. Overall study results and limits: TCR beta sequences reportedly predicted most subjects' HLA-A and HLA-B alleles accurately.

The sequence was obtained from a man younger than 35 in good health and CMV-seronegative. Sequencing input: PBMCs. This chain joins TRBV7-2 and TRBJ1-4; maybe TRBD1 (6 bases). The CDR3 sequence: CASSAIEGVGEKLFF. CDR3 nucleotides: TGTGCCAGCAGCGCAATCGAGGGGGTTGGTGAAAAACTGTTTTTT. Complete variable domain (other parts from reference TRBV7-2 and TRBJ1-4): GAGVSQSPSNKVTEKGKDVELRCDPISGHTALYWYRQSLGQGLEFLIYFQGNSAPDKSGLPSDRFSAERTGGSVSTLTIQRTQQEDSAVYLCASSAIEGVGEKLFFGSGTQLSVL.